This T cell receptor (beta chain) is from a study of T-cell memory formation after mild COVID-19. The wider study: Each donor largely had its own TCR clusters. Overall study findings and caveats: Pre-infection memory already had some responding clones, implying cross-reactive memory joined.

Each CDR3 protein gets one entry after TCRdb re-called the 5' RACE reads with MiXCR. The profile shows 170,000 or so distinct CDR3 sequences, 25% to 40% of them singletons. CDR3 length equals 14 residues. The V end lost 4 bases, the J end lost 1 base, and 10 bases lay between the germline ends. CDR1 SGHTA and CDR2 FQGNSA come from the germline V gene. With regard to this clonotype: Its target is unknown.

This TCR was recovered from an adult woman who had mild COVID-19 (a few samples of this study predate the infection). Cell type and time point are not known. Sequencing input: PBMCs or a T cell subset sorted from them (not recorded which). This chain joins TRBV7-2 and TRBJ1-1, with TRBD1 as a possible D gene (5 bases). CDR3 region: CASSSGPTNTEAFF. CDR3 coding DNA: TGTGCCAGCAGCTCGGGACCGACGAACACTGAAGCTTTCTTT.